This entry describes one T cell receptor beta chain. This sample was included in a study of blood T cell repertoires in COVID-19. Across the whole study: Acute and convalescent COVID-19 samples came from the United States, Italy and Spain. T cells, B-cell-depleted T cells, or PBMCs provided the cDNA or gDNA that served as material.

CDR1 and CDR2 (germline): MNHEY, SVGAGI. The CDR3 has 15 residues. The germline V and J ends were trimmed by 6 bases and 0 bases, with 9 bases remaining between them. How the authors handled the data: Counts of nucleated cells, estimated from reference gene primer amplification, were obtained. Method: immunoSEQ multiplex PCR; TCRdb's copy keeps in-frame clones and lacks some. Clone size and V and J calls were adopted from that table, with D and trimming inferred from the DNA. The data show 60,000 to 80,000 clones, roughly 91% seen once. Sequenced sample: peripheral blood. The sequence was collected from a man aged 55-75 years with acute or convalescent COVID-19. This rearrangement joins TRBV6-5 to TRBJ1-6; no definite D call. The CDR3 DNA sequence: TGTGCCAGCAGACGCGGGAGCTCCTATAATTCACCCCTCCACTTT. As protein: CASRRGSSYNSPLHF.